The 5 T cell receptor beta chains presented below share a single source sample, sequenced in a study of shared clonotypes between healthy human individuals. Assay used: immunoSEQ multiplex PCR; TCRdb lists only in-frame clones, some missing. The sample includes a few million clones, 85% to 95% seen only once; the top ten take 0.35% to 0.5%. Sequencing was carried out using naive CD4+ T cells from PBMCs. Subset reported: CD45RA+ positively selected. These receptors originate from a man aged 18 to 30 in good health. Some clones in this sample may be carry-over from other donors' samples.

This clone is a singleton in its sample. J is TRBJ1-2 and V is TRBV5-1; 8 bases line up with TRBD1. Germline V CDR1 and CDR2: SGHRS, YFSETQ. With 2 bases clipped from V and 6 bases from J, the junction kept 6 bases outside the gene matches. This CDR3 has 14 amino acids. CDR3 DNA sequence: TGCGCCAGCAGCTTCCAGGGGGCGCATGATGGCTACACCTTC. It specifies CASSFQGAHDGYTF.

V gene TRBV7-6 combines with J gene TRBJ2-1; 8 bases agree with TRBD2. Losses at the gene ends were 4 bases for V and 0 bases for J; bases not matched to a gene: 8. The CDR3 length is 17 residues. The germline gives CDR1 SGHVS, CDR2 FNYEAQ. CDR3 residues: CASSSTSGKSSYNEQFF. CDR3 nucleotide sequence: TGTGCCAGCAGCTCCACTAGCGGCAAGAGCTCCTACAATGAGCAGTTCTTC.

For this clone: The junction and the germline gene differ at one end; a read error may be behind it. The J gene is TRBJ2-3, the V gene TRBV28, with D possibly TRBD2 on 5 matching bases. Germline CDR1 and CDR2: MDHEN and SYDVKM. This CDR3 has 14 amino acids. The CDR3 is CASSLWRTPDTQYF. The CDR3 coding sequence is TGTGCCAGCAGTTTATGGAGGACTCCAGACACGCAGTATTTT.

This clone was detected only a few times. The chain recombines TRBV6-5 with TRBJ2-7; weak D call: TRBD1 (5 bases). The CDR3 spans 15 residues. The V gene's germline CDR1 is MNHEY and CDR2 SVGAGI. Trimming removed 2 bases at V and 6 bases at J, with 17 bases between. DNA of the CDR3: TGTGCCAGCAGTTACGGGGCGAGCCGTAGCTCCGAGCAGTACTTC. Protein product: CASSYGASRSSEQYF.

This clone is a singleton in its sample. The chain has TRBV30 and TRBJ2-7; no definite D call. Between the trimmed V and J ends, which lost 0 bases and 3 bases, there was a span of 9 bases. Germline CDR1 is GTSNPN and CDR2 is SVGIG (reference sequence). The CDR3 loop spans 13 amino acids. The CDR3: CAWSVQVSYEQYF. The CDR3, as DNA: TGTGCCTGGAGTGTCCAGGTTAGCTACGAGCAGTACTTC.